Reported below is one TCR beta chain. Its specificity is unknown. The source of the sample is a study of shared clonotypes between healthy human individuals. Study-wide points: Among the subsets, naive ones generally showed larger estimated richness than memory ones.

CDR3 length equals 15 residues. V gave up 4 bases and J gave up 7 bases, with 20 bases separating them. Per germline, CDR1 SGHVS and CDR2 FQNEAQ. The method was immunoSEQ multiplex PCR; TCRdb's version includes in-frame clones alone and lacks a portion of them. The data show around 650,000 clones, with 96% seen just once and less than 0.12% held by the top ten. Naive CD8 cells comprised CD45RO-negative, CCR7-positively selected cells, excluding terminally differentiated effector memory CD45RA+ cells. The chain is built from TRBV7-8 and TRBJ2-7; D is ambiguous. The sequence was collected from a young woman in good health. The sample comprised naive CD8+ T cells sorted from blood. The DNA for the CDR3 is TGTGCCAGCAGCTCCCCCCCGGACGCTGTGGGAGAGCAGTACTTC. It is translated as CASSSPPDAVGEQYF.